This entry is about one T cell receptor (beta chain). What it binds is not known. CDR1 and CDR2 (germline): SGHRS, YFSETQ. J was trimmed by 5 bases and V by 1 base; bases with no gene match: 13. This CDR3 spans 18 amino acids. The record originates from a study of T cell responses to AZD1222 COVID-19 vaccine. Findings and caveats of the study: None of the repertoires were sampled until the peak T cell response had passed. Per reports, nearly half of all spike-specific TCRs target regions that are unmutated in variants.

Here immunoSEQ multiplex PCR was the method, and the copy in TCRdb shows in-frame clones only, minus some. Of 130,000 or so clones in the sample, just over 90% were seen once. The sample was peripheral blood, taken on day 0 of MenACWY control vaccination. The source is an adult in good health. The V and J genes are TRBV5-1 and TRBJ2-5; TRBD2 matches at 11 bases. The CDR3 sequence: CASSLSGLAVPKGETQYF. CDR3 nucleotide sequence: TGCGCCAGCAGCTTGTCGGGACTAGCGGTCCCAAAAGGGGAGACCCAGTACTTC. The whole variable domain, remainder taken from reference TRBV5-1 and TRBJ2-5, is KAGVTQTPRYLIKTRGQQVTLSCSPISGHRSVSWYQQTPGQGLQFLFEYFSETQRNKGNFPGRFSGRQFSNSRSEMNVSTLELGDSALYLCASSLSGLAVPKGETQYFGPGTRLLVL.